This T cell receptor (beta chain) is drawn from a study of vaccination and CD4 T cells after COVID-19. Study overall: The post-COVID samples were taken a median roughly 94 days after diagnosis, anywhere from 35 to 161. Stimulation of cells relied on overlapping spike peptides derived from SARS-CoV-2, HCoV-NL63, HCoV-OC43 and HCoV-229E. General study findings and limits: Vaccine-specific clones numbering 304 of 307 showed spike mono-reactivity in convalescent patients.

This clonotype was detected a few times. The antigen is not known. Cultured CD4+ T-cell DNA underwent Oncomine TCR Beta short-read sequencing. From the PCR reads, TCRdb called clonotypes with MiXCR, one entry per CDR3 protein. The repertoire includes around 17,000 distinct CDR3 sequences, 35% to 40% of them detected once, and 12% sits in the top ten. Treatment reported: 10-day PBMC culture with coronavirus spike peptide pools or control peptides (ViraFEST assay). IL-2 (about 10 IU/ml) and peptide pools (around 9.6 ug/ml) were added to cultures of over 1.5 million PBMCs per well. V shed 5 bases and J 4 bases; nucleotides not matched to a gene: 8. There are 15 residues in the CDR3. The germline V gene encodes CDR1 SGHDN and CDR2 FVKESK.

The TCR sequence derives from a human donor who had recovered from COVID-19. Sequencing was done on a sample of CD4+ T cells from blood, cultured in vitro. The genes are TRBV14 and TRBJ2-7, with TRBD2 matching 10 bases. The CDR3 is CASSTASGSTYEQYF. The CDR3 coding sequence is TGTGCCAGCAGCACTGCTAGCGGGAGTACGTACGAGCAGTACTTC. The full variable domain, completed using reference TRBV14 and TRBJ2-7, is EAGVTQFPSHSVIEKGQTVTLRCDPISGHDNLYWYRRVMGKEIKFLLHFVKESKQDESGMPNNRFLAERTGGTYSTLKVQPAELEDSGVYFCASSTASGSTYEQYFGPGTRLTVT.